These T cell receptor beta chains were read from a single sample in a study of shared clonotypes between healthy human individuals. This table comes from immunoSEQ multiplex PCR, and its TCRdb copy is limited to in-frame clones, with some not included. The table includes around 100,000 clones, about 67% detected once. Sequenced material: memory CD8+ T cells sorted from blood. The receptor source for this set is a woman aged 25 to 45 in good health. Each CDR3 is given with its conserved first and last residue. Each record gives: J gene, clone size, V gene, D gene, CDR3 protein, CDR3 DNA. A D gene is named only where the DNA matches it firmly. Size values are once, few and many counts, or a class for expanded clones, and some rows have none.

>TRBJ2-1|few|TRBV6-4|TRBD2
CASSVGTSGGNEQFF
TGTGCCAGCAGTGTGGGGACTAGCGGAGGCAATGAGCAGTTCTTC
>TRBJ2-7|-|TRBV28|-
CASRFHPSSYEQYF
TGTGCCAGCAGGTTCCACCCTAGTTCCTACGAGCAGTACTTC
>TRBJ2-1|-|TRBV7-3|-
CASSPVGGGANEQFF
TGTGCCAGCAGTCCCGTCGGGGGAGGAGCCAATGAGCAGTTCTTC
>TRBJ2-3|-|TRBV21-1|-
CASRGRGLDTQYF
TGTGCCAGCAGAGGACGGGGTTTAGATACGCAGTATTTT
>TRBJ2-6|-|TRBV15|-
CATSRDRQSGANVLTF
TGTGCCACCAGCAGAGATAGACAGTCTGGGGCCAACGTCCTGACTTTC
>TRBJ2-5|many|TRBV6-1|TRBD2
CASSEEEASGAPQYF
TGTGCCAGCAGTGAAGAGGAAGCTAGCGGGGCGCCCCAGTACTTC
>TRBJ2-1|-|TRBV23-1|-
CASSQSRSLYTYNEQFF
TGCGCCAGCAGTCAATCTCGGTCGCTATACACCTACAATGAGCAGTTCTTC
>TRBJ2-1|few|TRBV19|TRBD1
CASSTGQGEQFF
TGTGCCAGTAGTACGGGACAGGGGGAGCAGTTCTTC
>TRBJ1-4|-|TRBV6-6|-
CASSDTGGNEKLFF
TGTGCCAGCAGTGACACCGGAGGGAATGAAAAACTGTTTTTT
>TRBJ2-3|once|TRBV4-1|-
CASSQEGYFTDTQYF
TGCGCCAGCAGCCAAGAGGGGTATTTTACAGATACGCAGTATTTT
>TRBJ1-1|-|TRBV13|-
CASSLGYSRNTEAFF
TGTGCCAGCAGCTTAGGGTACAGTAGGAACACTGAAGCTTTCTTT
>TRBJ1-2|-|TRBV30|-
CAWSIGPGGGYTF
TGTGCCTGGTCCATAGGACCGGGGGGTGGCTACACCTTC
>TRBJ2-4|-|TRBV27|-
CVSSFSLGSIQYF
TGTGTCAGCAGTTTTAGTCTCGGGAGCATTCAGTACTTC
>TRBJ2-1|-|TRBV6-5|-
CASSYGYLSSYNEQFF
TGTGCCAGCAGTTACGGCTACTTGAGCTCCTACAATGAGCAGTTCTTC
>TRBJ1-2|-|TRBV2|-
CASRSVNYGYTF
TGTGCCAGCAGGAGTGTTAACTATGGCTACACCTTC
>TRBJ2-1|few|TRBV6-5|-
CASRSLRSSYNEQFF
TGTGCCAGCAGGAGCCTGCGTAGCTCCTACAATGAGCAGTTCTTC
>TRBJ2-2|-|TRBV2|-
CATFWTGELFF
TGTGCCACCTTCTGGACCGGGGAGCTGTTTTTT
>TRBJ2-2|few|TRBV6-4|TRBD2
CASSGTSTGELFF
TGTGCCAGCAGTGGGACTAGCACCGGGGAGCTGTTTTTT
>TRBJ2-7|-|TRBV4-1|TRBD2
CASSQDHPGRVEQYF
TGCGCCAGCAGCCAAGATCACCCCGGGAGGGTTGAGCAGTACTTC
>TRBJ1-1|-|TRBV10-2|-
CASSSDSLNTEAFF
TGCGCCAGCAGTTCGGACAGCCTAAACACTGAAGCTTTCTTT
>TRBJ2-7|-|TRBV25-1|-
CASSESGDTYEQYF
TGTGCCAGCAGTGAATCTGGGGACACCTACGAGCAGTACTTC
>TRBJ2-5|many|TRBV15|-
CATSRKYQETQYF
TGTGCCACCAGCAGGAAGTACCAAGAGACCCAGTACTTC